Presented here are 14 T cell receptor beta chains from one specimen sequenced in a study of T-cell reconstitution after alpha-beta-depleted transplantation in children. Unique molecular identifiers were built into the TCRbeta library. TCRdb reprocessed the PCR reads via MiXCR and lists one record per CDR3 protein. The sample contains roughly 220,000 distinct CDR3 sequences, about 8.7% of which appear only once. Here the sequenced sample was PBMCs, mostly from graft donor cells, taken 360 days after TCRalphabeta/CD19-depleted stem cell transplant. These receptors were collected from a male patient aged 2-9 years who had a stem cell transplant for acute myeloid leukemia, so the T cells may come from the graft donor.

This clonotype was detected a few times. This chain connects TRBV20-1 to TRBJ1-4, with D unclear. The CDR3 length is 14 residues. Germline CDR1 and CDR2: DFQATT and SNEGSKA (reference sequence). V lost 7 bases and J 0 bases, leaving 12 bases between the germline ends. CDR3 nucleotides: TGCAGTGTTCAGAGAGGTACAACTAATGAAAAACTGTTTTTT. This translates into CSVQRGTTNEKLFF.

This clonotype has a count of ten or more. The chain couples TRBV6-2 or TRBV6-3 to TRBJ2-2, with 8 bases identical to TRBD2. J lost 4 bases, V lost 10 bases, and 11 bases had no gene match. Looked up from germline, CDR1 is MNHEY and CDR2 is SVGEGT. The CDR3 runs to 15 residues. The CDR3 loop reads CATYPGLGGTGELFF. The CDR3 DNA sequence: TGTGCCACCTACCCGGGACTAGGAGGCACCGGGGAGCTGTTTTTT.

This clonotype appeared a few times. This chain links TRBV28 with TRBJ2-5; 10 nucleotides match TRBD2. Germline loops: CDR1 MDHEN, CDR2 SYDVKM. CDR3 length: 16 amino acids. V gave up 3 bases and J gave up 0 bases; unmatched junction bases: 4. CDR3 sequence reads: CASSLGLALYQETQYF. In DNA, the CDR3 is TGTGCCAGCAGTTTGGGACTAGCGCTGTACCAAGAGACCCAGTACTTC.

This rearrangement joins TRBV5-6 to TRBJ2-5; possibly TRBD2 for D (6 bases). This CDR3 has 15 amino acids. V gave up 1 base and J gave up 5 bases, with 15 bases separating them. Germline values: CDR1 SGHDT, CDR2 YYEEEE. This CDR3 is CASSLYREIWETQYF. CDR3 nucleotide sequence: TGTGCCAGCAGCTTGTACCGGGAGATATGGGAGACCCAGTACTTC.

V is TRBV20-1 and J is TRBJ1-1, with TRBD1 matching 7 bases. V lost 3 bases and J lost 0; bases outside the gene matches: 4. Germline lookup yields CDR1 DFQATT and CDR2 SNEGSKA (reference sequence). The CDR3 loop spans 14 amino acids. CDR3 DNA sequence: TGCAGTGCTAGCCGGGGACAGATGAACACTGAAGCTTTCTTT. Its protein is CSASRGQMNTEAFF.

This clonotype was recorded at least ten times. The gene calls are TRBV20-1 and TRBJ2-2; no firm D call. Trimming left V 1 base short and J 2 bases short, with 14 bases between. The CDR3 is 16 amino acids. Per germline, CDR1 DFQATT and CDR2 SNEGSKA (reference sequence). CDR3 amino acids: CSARASAEANTGELFF. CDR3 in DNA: TGCAGTGCTAGAGCGTCTGCGGAAGCCAACACCGGGGAGCTGTTTTTT.

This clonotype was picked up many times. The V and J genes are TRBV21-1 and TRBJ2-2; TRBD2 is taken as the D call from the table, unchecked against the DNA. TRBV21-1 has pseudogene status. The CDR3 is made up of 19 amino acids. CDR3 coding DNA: TGTGCCAGCAGCAAAGTACGACGAAACCCTCGAGGGACCACCGGGGAGCTGTTTTTT. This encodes CASSKVRRNPRGTTGELFF.

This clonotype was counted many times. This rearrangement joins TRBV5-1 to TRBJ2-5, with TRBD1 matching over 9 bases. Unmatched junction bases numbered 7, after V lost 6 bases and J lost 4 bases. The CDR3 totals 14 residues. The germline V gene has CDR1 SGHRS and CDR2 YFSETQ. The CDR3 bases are TGCGCCAGCACCGACAGGGGGTTGGTAGAGACCCAGTACTTC. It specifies CASTDRGLVETQYF.

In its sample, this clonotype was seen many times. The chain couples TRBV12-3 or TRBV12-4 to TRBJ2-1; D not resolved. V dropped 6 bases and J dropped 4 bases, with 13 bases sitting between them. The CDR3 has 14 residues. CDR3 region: CASSHRLDYNEQFF. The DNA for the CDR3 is TGTGCCAGCAGCCACCGACTCGATTACAATGAGCAGTTCTTC.

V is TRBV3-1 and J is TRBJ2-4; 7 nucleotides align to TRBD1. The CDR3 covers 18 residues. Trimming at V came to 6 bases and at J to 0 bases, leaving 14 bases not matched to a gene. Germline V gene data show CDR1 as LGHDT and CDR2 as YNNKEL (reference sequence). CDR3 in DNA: TGTGCCAGCAGTATACGGGACAGATATTCGATAGCCAAAAACATTCAGTACTTC. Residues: CASSIRDRYSIAKNIQYF.

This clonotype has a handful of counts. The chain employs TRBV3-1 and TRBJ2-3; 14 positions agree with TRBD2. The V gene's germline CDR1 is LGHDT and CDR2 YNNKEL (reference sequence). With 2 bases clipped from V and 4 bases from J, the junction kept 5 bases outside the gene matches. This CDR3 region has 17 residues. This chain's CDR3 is CASSQRGTSGSPDTQYF. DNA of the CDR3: TGTGCCAGCAGCCAACGAGGGACTAGCGGGAGTCCAGATACGCAGTATTTT.

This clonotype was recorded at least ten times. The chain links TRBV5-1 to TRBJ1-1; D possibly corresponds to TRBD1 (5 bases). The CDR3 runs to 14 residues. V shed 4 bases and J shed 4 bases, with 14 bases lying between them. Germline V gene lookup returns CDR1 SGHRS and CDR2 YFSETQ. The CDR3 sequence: CASSLQGIGTEAFF. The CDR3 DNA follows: TGCGCCAGCAGCCTTCAGGGAATAGGCACTGAAGCTTTCTTT.

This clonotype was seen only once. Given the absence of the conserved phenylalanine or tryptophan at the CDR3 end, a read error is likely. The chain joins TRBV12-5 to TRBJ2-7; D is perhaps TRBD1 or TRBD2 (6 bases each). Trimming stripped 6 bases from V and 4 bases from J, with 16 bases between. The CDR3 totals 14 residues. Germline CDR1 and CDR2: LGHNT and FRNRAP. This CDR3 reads CASGKTGRGYEQYI. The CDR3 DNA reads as TGTGCTAGTGGCAAGACAGGCCGGGGGTACGAGCAGTACATC.

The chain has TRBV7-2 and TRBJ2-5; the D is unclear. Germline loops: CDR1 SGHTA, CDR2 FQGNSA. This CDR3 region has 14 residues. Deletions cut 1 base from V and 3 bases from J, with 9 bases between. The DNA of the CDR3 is TGTGCCAGCAGCTTAGGTAACAACGAAGAGACCCAGTACTTC. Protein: CASSLGNNEETQYF.